This TCR beta chain stems from a study of blood T cells in healthy people across ages. Study-wide background: Per two T cells, template switching captured roughly one barcoded beta molecule.

In germline, CDR1 is SGHDT, CDR2 YYEEEE. Trimming shortened V by 4 bases and J by 8 bases, and 6 bases separated the two germline ends. This CDR3 is 11 amino acids long. General study results and limits: There was a strong correlation between TCR beta diversity and naive T cell percentage. A roughly linear age-dependent decrease characterized TCR beta diversity per million T cells.

A second PCR of roughly 6 to 12 cycles used a sample-barcoded 5' primer and a J-beta primer mix. Every cDNA was tagged by a template-switch adaptor with 12 random nucleotides. TCRdb passed the 5' RACE reads through MiXCR, listing each CDR3 protein once. Among about a million distinct CDR3 sequences listed, 51% were seen once. Comment on this clonotype: Its antigen is undetermined.

The rearrangement uses TRBV5-6 and TRBJ1-4, with D possibly being TRBD1 (6 bases). The sequencing input was blood. The sequence came from a woman in her sixties in good health. The CDR3 DNA sequence: TGTGCCAGCAGCGACAGGGAAAAACTGTTTTTT. It translates to CASSDREKLFF.